This is a list of T cell receptor beta chains from one sample in a study of blood T cells in healthy people across ages. Using its own MiXCR run on the 5' RACE reads, TCRdb lists one record per CDR3 protein. The sample carries roughly 800,000 distinct CDR3 sequences, roughly 25% recorded once. Another study also made use of these data, one on T cells of mothers and their children.

Sequencing was done on a sample of blood. The source of these receptors is a boy younger than 18 in good health. Each CDR3 is given with its conserved first and last residue. A D gene is named only where the DNA matches it firmly. Not all rows give a size; the values are once, few, many and, for expanded clones, a class.

d_gene: NA; j_gene: TRBJ2-1; abundance: NA; v_gene: TRBV7-2; CDR3nt: TGTGCCAGCAGCTTAGTGGGGCCGGCCAATGAGCAGTTCTTC; CDR3aa: CASSLVGPANEQFF
d_gene: NA; j_gene: TRBJ1-1; abundance: NA; v_gene: TRBV3-1; CDR3nt: TGTGCCAGCAGCCAACCAACAGGGTTGAACACTGAAGCTTTCTTT; CDR3aa: CASSQPTGLNTEAFF
d_gene: TRBD2; j_gene: TRBJ2-7; abundance: few; v_gene: TRBV29-1; CDR3nt: TGCAGCGTTGGCGGGACTAGGCGGTCGGGATACGAGCAGTACTTC; CDR3aa: CSVGGTRRSGYEQYF
d_gene: NA; j_gene: TRBJ1-1; abundance: few; v_gene: TRBV4-1; CDR3nt: TGCGCCAGCAGCCAAGGAACAGGGACTGAAGCTTTCTTT; CDR3aa: CASSQGTGTEAFF
d_gene: NA; j_gene: TRBJ2-5; abundance: few; v_gene: TRBV29-1; CDR3nt: TGCAGCGTTGATCGACCGTTAGAGACCCAGTACTTC; CDR3aa: CSVDRPLETQYF
d_gene: NA; j_gene: TRBJ2-3; abundance: many; v_gene: TRBV20-1; CDR3nt: TGCAGTGCTAGAGAACCAGATACGCAGTATTTT; CDR3aa: CSAREPDTQYF
d_gene: NA; j_gene: TRBJ2-7; abundance: NA; v_gene: TRBV20-1; CDR3nt: TGCAGTGCGCTACTCAGGGGGGCCTACGAGCAGTACTTC; CDR3aa: CSALLRGAYEQYF
d_gene: NA; j_gene: TRBJ2-7; abundance: NA; v_gene: TRBV12-3/TRBV12-4; CDR3nt: TGTGCCAGCAGTCCATTCGGCTTCCTCTCCTACGAGCAGTACTTC; CDR3aa: CASSPFGFLSYEQYF
d_gene: TRBD1; j_gene: TRBJ1-3; abundance: NA; v_gene: TRBV6-5; CDR3nt: TGTGCCAGCAGTTCGTCGACAGGGTACAACACCATATATTTT; CDR3aa: CASSSSTGYNTIYF
d_gene: NA; j_gene: TRBJ2-7; abundance: many; v_gene: TRBV20-1; CDR3nt: TGCAGTGCTAGAGATCTACTAGTGATTCACGAGCAGTACTTC; CDR3aa: CSARDLLVIHEQYF
d_gene: TRBD1; j_gene: TRBJ2-7; abundance: NA; v_gene: TRBV29-1; CDR3nt: TGCAGCGCCCTCACGGGACAGCGCTACGAGCAGTACTTC; CDR3aa: CSALTGQRYEQYF
d_gene: NA; j_gene: TRBJ1-1; abundance: few; v_gene: TRBV7-9; CDR3nt: TGTGCCAGCAGCGGACAGACTATGAACACTGAAGCTTTCTTT; CDR3aa: CASSGQTMNTEAFF
d_gene: TRBD1; j_gene: TRBJ1-6; abundance: NA; v_gene: TRBV20-1; CDR3nt: TGCAGTGCTAGAGATAGGACAGGGGGCACCACAAATTCACCCCTCCACTTT; CDR3aa: CSARDRTGGTTNSPLHF
d_gene: TRBD1; j_gene: TRBJ2-5; abundance: NA; v_gene: TRBV11-1; CDR3nt: TGTGCCAGCAGCTCCGAGACAGGGCTATGGGAGACCCAGTACTTC; CDR3aa: CASSSETGLWETQYF
d_gene: NA; j_gene: TRBJ2-1; abundance: few; v_gene: TRBV11-2; CDR3nt: TGTGCCAGCAGCTTAGGAGGTCAGGCCGTCTCGAGCGATGAGCAGTTCTTC; CDR3aa: CASSLGGQAVSSDEQFF
d_gene: NA; j_gene: TRBJ1-2; abundance: NA; v_gene: TRBV20-1; CDR3nt: TGCAGTGCTAGAAGCCTCAGGGGCGCCGATGGCTACACCTTC; CDR3aa: CSARSLRGADGYTF